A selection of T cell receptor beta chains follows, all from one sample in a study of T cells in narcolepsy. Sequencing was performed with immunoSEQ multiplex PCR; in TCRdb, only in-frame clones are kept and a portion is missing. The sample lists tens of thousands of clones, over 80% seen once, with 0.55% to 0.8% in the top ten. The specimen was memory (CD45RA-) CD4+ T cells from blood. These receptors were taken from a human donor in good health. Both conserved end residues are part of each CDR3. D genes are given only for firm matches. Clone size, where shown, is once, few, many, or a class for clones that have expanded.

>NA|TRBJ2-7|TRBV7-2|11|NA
CASSRGGEQYF
TGTGCCAGCAGCCGCGGGGGCGAGCAGTACTTT
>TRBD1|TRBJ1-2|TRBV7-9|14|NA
CASSQERQGHGYTF
TGTGCCAGCAGCCAAGAGAGACAGGGACATGGCTACACCTTC
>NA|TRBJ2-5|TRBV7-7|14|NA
CASSLGRNQETQYF
TGTGCCAGCAGCTTAGGACGGAACCAAGAGACCCAGTACTTC
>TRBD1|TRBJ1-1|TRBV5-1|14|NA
CASSLAPGGTEAFF
TGCGCCAGCAGCTTGGCCCCAGGGGGCACTGAAGCTTTCTTT
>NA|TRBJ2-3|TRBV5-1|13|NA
CASSLTGDDTQYF
TGCGCCAGCAGCTTGACGGGGGACGATACGCAGTATTTT
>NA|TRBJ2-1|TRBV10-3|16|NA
CAISPPDLRGGNEQFF
TGTGCCATCAGTCCCCCGGACTTAAGGGGTGGGAATGAGCAGTTCTTC
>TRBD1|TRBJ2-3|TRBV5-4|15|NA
CASSRDRGYTDTQYF
TGTGCCAGCAGCCGGGACAGGGGATACACAGATACGCAGTATTTT
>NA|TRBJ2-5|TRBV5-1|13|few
CASSLGGQETQYF
TGCGCCAGCAGCCTTGGGGGGCAAGAGACCCAGTACTTC
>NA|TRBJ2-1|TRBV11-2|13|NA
CASTEGVYNEQFF
TGTGCCAGCACCGAGGGAGTCTACAATGAGCAGTTCTTC
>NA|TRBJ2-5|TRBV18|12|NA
CATRTGGETQYF
TGTGCCACCAGGACAGGAGGGGAGACCCAGTACTTC
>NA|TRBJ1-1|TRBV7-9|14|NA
CASSSETGNTEAFF
TGTGCCAGCAGCTCTGAGACGGGGAACACTGAAGCTTTCTTT
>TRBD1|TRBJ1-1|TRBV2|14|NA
CASTAQGENSEAFF
TGTGCCAGCACCGCACAGGGGGAAAATAGTGAAGCTTTCTTT
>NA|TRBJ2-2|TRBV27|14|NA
CASSLSKYTGELFF
TGTGCCAGCAGTCTAAGCAAATACACCGGGGAGCTGTTTTTT
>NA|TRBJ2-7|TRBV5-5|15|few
CASRTRLRSSYEQYF
TGTGCCAGCAGGACCCGACTGAGGAGCTCCTACGAGCAGTACTTC
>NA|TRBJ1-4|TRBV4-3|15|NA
CASSQVPQGNEKLFF
TGCGCCAGCAGCCAGGTACCTCAGGGTAATGAAAAACTGTTTTTT
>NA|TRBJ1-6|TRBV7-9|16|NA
CASSSVLGGGSSPLHF
TGTGCCAGCAGCTCCGTTCTTGGCGGGGGGTCGTCACCCCTCCACTTT
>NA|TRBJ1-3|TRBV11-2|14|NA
CASSQERAGNTIYF
TGTGCCAGCAGCCAAGAAAGAGCAGGAAACACCATATATTTT
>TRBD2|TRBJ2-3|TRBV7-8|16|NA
CASSPGTSGSTDTQYF
TGTGCCAGCAGCCCCGGGACTAGCGGTAGCACAGATACGCAGTATTTT
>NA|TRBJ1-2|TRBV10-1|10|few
CAREFYGYTF
TGCGCCAGAGAGTTCTATGGCTACACCTTC
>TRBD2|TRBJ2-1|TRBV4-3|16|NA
CASSDRLAGYYNEQFF
TGCGCCAGCAGCGACCGACTAGCGGGGTACTACAATGAGCAGTTCTTC
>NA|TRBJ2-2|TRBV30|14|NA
CAWSRGPNTGELFF
TGTGCCTGGAGTCGAGGCCCGAACACCGGGGAGCTGTTTTTT
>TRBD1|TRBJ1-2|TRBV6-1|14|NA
CASTLTGSGYGYTF
TGTGCCAGCACTTTGACAGGGTCGGGCTATGGCTACACCTTC